This T cell receptor (beta chain) was identified during a study of blood T cell repertoires in COVID-19 (TCRdb year 2020). Context from the whole study: Samples from collaborators originated in the United States, Italy and Spain and spanned both the acute and convalescent phases of COVID-19. The prospective study material was composed of cDNA or gDNA derived from T cells, B-cell-depleted T cells, or PBMCs. Deeply sampled blood TCRbeta repertoires from subjects exposed to, actively infected with, or recovered from COVID-19 were included in the dataset. The repertoires were released in a freely available public database intended as a resource for research on the immune response to SARS-CoV-2. Samples came from the ongoing ImmuneRACE study (first 160 participants) plus 1,254 subjects from 6 global collaborators. The sample metadata nearly always contained a de-identified subject ID, COVID-19 status, age in years and sex. Where available, HLA class I and class II types were taken from metadata supplied by the sample provider and were not determined by assay-based typing. Study-wide conclusions, independent of this receptor: The quantity of clinical and demographic metadata differed by source and by participant and was supplied without curation.

The immunoSEQ Assay, a bias-controlled multiplex PCR, was used to amplify TCRbeta CDR3 regions from genomic DNA. Per the source publication's procedure: The number of nucleated cells in each sample was estimated by amplification of reference gene primers within the assay. Sequence reads were collapsed and filtered to measure the absolute abundance of every unique TCRbeta CDR3 rearrangement. For each sample, productive Simpson clonality was calculated as the square root of Simpson's diversity index over productive rearrangements. This immuneACCESS table, as held by TCRdb, lists in-frame sequences with V and J called but not all clones. Of the missing ones, under half trace to an unresolved V gene in checked studies; the others have no known cause. V and J calls and clone size are as listed in that table; D and trimming were resolved from the DNA. Counted in this sample were a few hundred thousand clones; around 89% of them appeared once. The ten largest clonotypes hold about 7% of the sample.

Trimming at the junction amounts to 0 bases on V and 7 bases on J, and the germline ends lie 15 bases apart. Via the germline V gene, CDR1 is MNHNS and CDR2 SASEGT. The CDR3 starts with the cysteine, ends with the phenylalanine, and has 16 residues. Only the CDR3 DNA stays, 48 bases, in frame from base 1. Another Seattle source contributed samples from volunteer blood donors who had recovered from COVID-19. Each collaborating institution followed its own protocols to collect whole blood in K2EDTA tubes. For TCRbeta analysis, collaborator samples were shipped as frozen whole blood, as isolated PBMCs, or as DNA extracted from either sample type. As for this clone: No antigen is known for it. Base qualities are not at hand, and no much larger clone is one base apart.

The origin of this receptor is a woman in her 30s who had recovered from COVID-19. The sequenced sample consisted of peripheral blood. The chain was built from TRBV6-1 and TRBJ1-4, and TRBD1 may be the D gene, going by 6 matching bases. The CDR3 protein is CASSEAVPRQVEKLFF. The DNA is TGTGCCAGCAGTGAAGCGGTCCCGAGACAGGTTGAAAAACTGTTTTTT.